The 15 T cell receptor beta chains presented below share a single source sample, sequenced in a study of T cell clonotyping in hematopoietic cell transplantation. Using immunoSEQ multiplex PCR, the repertoire was profiled, and TCRdb retains in-frame clones only, with some absent. The table has some 13,000 clones, approximately 80% seen once; the top ten hold 16%. Regarding time point: recipient sample about 28 days before transplant, after cytoreduction. Sample: peripheral blood mononuclear cells, taken before stem cell transplant. Receptors were obtained from a man between 60 and 75 years old with acute myeloid leukemia. Some clones in this sample may be carry-over from other donors' samples.

V is TRBV28 and J is TRBJ1-1; 9 nucleotides match TRBD1. The CDR3 is 18 amino acids. Germline V lookup: CDR1 MDHEN, CDR2 SYDVKM. The ends lost 3 bases at V and 1 base at J; junction bases unmatched: 12. DNA for the CDR3: TGTGCCAGCAGTTTTGGGACAGGGAGTAAATGGGGGAACACTGAAGCTTTCTTT. As protein: CASSFGTGSKWGNTEAFF.

This rearrangement joins TRBV6-5 to TRBJ1-4, with D possibly TRBD1 on 6 matching bases. This CDR3 is 14 amino acids long. V was shortened by 4 bases and J by 5 bases, with 11 bases between the two germline ends. Germline V gene lookup returns CDR1 MNHEY and CDR2 SVGAGI. CDR3 sequence reads: CASSSADRNEKLFF. CDR3 DNA: TGTGCCAGCAGTTCCGCCGACAGGAATGAAAAACTGTTTTTT.

The table lists this clone with a few counts. The chain has TRBV28 and TRBJ1-2; the match to TRBD1 covers 7 bases. The CDR3 covers 14 residues. V lost 2 bases to trimming and J lost 10 bases; unmatched junction nucleotides: 10. CDR1 and CDR2 from the germline V gene are MDHEN and SYDVKM. CDR3 protein: CASSLVRGQNTYTF. For the CDR3, the DNA is TGTGCCAGCAGTTTAGTTCGGGGACAGAACACCTACACCTTC.

The rearrangement links TRBV28 to TRBJ1-5, with D unclear. Germline CDR1 and CDR2: MDHEN and SYDVKM. The length of the CDR3 is 14 residues. V lost 5 bases and J 4 bases, leaving 12 bases between the germline ends. CDR3 DNA sequence: TGTGCCAGCAGTGCCGGGAAGTCTAATCAGCCCCAGCATTTT. Translation: CASSAGKSNQPQHF.

This clone is a singleton in its sample. The genes are TRBV23-1 and TRBJ1-1, with 7 positions matching TRBD1. TRBV23-1 is marked as an open reading frame, function uncertain. The length of the CDR3 is 15 residues. V shed 5 bases, J shed 4 bases, and the junction held 10 bases outside the gene matches. The CDR3: CASSYRLQGCTEAFF. Written as DNA, the CDR3 is TGCGCCAGCAGTTACCGGTTACAGGGGTGCACTGAAGCTTTCTTT.

This clone was seen a single time. The V call is TRBV5-1, the J call TRBJ1-4, with D possibly matching TRBD1 (5 bases). V lost 3 bases, J lost 8 bases, and 20 bases lay in between. Germline V gene data show CDR1 as SGHRS and CDR2 as YFSETQ. The CDR3 covers 16 residues. CDR3 nucleotides: TGCGCCAGCAGCTACAACGCGGTCGGGGCCGGGGAAAAACTGTTTTTT. Translated, it gives CASSYNAVGAGEKLFF.

The chain couples TRBV5-1 to TRBJ1-6; TRBD1 is a possible D gene (5 bases). Germline CDR1 reads SGHRS; CDR2 reads YFSETQ. There are 17 residues in the CDR3. Trimming took 0 bases from V and 8 from J, leaving 18 bases between them. The CDR3 DNA reads as TGCGCCAGCAGCTTGGACATGTTGGGGACTGCCTATTCACCCCTCCACTTT. Its protein product is CASSLDMLGTAYSPLHF.

This chain uses TRBV7-2 with TRBJ2-7; D may match TRBD1 or TRBD2 (5 bases each). Trimming cost V 0 bases and J 2 bases, with 11 bases left between them. This CDR3 has 15 residues. Germline values: CDR1 SGHTA, CDR2 FQGNSA. The DNA for the CDR3 is TGTGCCAGCAGCTTAGCATGGGACCCAGCCTACGAGCAGTACTTC. It is translated as CASSLAWDPAYEQYF.

The rearrangement uses TRBV11-3 and TRBJ2-7; tentatively, D is TRBD1 (5 bases). Trimming pared 5 bases from V and 3 bases from J, leaving 11 bases between. The CDR3 consists of 13 residues. Germline assignment: CDR1 SGHNT and CDR2 YENEEA. The CDR3 sequence is CASSPPDSYEQYF. CDR3 in DNA: TGTGCCAGCAGCCCCCCCGACAGCTACGAGCAGTACTTC.

V and J are TRBV4-1 and TRBJ2-1; 11 nucleotides match TRBD2. Germline V CDR1 and CDR2: MGHRA, YSYEKL. Trimming took 6 bases from V and 4 from J; bases not matched to a gene: 8. CDR3 length: 16 residues. The CDR3: CASSQYGTSGYNEQFF. CDR3 DNA sequence: TGCGCCAGCAGTCAGTACGGGACTAGCGGATACAATGAGCAGTTCTTC.

The chain is built from TRBV19 and TRBJ1-5, with D maybe TRBD1 (6 bases). This CDR3 has 14 residues. Germline CDR1 reads LNHDA; CDR2 reads SQIVND (reference sequence). V was pared by 3 bases and J by 6 bases, with 12 bases between. The CDR3 is CASSMLGGGQPQHF. As DNA, the CDR3 is TGTGCCAGTAGTATGCTGGGGGGCGGTCAGCCCCAGCATTTT.

V is TRBV18 and J is TRBJ1-5; D is uncertain. The germline V gene has CDR1 KGHSH and CDR2 LQKENI. The CDR3 covers 13 residues. V lost 3 bases, J lost 0 bases, and 3 bases lay in between. In DNA, the CDR3 is TGTGCCAGCTCACCGGATAGCAATCAGCCCCAGCATTTT. This encodes CASSPDSNQPQHF. The whole variable domain, remainder taken from reference TRBV18 and TRBJ1-5, is NAGVMQNPRHLVRRRGQEARLRCSPMKGHSHVYWYRQLPEEGLKFMVYLQKENIIDESGMPKERFSAEFPKEGPSILRIQQVVRGDSAAYFCASSPDSNQPQHFGDGTRLSIL.

V is TRBV5-1 and J is TRBJ2-7; D could derive from TRBD1 or TRBD2 (6 bases each). V gave up 1 base and J gave up 4 bases, with 12 bases separating them. This CDR3 region has 14 residues. Germline-derived CDR1 and CDR2 are SGHRS and YFSETQ. In DNA form, the CDR3 reads TGCGCCAGCAGCTTGCCCGGGGGCGTTTACGAGCAGTACTTC. It specifies CASSLPGGVYEQYF.

The chain combines TRBV6-1 with TRBJ2-7; possible D gene TRBD1, 6 bases. The CDR3 contains 16 residues. V lost 4 bases to trimming and J lost 3 bases, with 19 bases between them. Per the germline V gene, CDR1 is MNHNS and CDR2 is SASEGT. This chain's CDR3 is CASSAIPGASRYEQYF. The CDR3 region has the DNA TGTGCCAGCAGTGCAATTCCAGGGGCCAGCCGCTACGAGCAGTACTTC.

This sequence joins TRBV4-2 and TRBJ1-1, with D unresolved. This CDR3 comprises 14 residues. From germline, CDR1 is LGHNA and CDR2 YNFKEQ. V was cut by 5 bases and J by 2 bases, with 12 bases left in between. This chain's CDR3 is CASSNLEINTEAFF. The CDR3 coding sequence is TGTGCCAGCAGCAATCTCGAAATTAACACTGAAGCTTTCTTT.